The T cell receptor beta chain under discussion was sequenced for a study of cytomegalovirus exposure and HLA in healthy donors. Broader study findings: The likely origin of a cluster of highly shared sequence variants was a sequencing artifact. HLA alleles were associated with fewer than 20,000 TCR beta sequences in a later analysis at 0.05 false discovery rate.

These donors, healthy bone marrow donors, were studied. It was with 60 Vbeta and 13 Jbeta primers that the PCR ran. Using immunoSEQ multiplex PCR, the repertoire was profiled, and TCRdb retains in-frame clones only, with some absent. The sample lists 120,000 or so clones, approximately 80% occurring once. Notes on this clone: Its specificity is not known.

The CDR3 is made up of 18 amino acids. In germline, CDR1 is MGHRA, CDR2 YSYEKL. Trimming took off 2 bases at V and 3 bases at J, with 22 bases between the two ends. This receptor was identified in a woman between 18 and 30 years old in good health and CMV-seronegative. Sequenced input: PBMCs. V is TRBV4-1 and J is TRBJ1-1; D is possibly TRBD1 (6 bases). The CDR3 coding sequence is TGCGCCAGCAGCCAAAGGGCAGGGGACCTGAGAAGGGACACTGAAGCTTTCTTT. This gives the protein CASSQRAGDLRRDTEAFF.